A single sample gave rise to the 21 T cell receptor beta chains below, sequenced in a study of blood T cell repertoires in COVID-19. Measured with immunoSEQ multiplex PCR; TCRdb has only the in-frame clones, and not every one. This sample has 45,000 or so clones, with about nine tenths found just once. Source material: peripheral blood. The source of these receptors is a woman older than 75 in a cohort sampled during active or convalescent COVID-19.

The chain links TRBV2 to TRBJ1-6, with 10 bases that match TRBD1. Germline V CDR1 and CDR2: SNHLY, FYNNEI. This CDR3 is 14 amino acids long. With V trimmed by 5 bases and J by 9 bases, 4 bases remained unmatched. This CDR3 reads CASSPGTGVSPLHF. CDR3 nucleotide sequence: TGTGCCAGCAGTCCCGGGACAGGGGTTTCACCCCTCCACTTT.

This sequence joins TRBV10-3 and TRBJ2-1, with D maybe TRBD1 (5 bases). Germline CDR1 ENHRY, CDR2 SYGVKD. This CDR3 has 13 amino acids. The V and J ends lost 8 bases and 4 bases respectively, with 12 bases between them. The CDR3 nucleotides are TGTGCCATCCGAGACAGTCTATACAATGAGCAGTTCTTC. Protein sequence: CAIRDSLYNEQFF.

The CDR3 bases are TGCAGCGGGAGACAGGGTGCAGAGACCCAGTACTTC. Translated, it gives CSGRQGAETQYF. The chain couples TRBV29-1 to TRBJ2-5; TRBD1 matches at 7 bases. V was pared by 7 bases and J by 4 bases, with 6 bases of the junction left unmatched. The germline V gene has CDR1 SQVTM and CDR2 ANQGSEA. The CDR3 has 12 amino acids.

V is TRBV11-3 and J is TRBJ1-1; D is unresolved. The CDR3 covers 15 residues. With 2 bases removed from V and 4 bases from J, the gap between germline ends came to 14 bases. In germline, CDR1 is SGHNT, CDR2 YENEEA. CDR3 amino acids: CASSLTTFGGTEAFF. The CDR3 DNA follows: TGTGCCAGCAGCTTAACAACATTCGGAGGCACTGAAGCTTTCTTT.

The chain's CDR3 is CASSPVAPGQYF. The CDR3 nucleotides read TGTGCCAGCAGTCCAGTTGCGCCGGGGCAGTACTTC. This chain connects TRBV6-6 to TRBJ2-7; D remains ambiguous. The CDR3 length is 12 residues. Germline-derived CDR1 and CDR2 are MNHNY and SVGAGI (reference sequence). Trimming removed 5 bases from V and 9 bases from J, with 14 bases in between.

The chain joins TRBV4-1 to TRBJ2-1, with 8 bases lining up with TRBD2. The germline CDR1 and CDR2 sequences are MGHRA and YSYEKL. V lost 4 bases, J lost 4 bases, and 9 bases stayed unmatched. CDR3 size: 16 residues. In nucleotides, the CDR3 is TGCGCCAGCAGCCCCTATAGCGGGGCGATATACAATGAGCAGTTCTTC. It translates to CASSPYSGAIYNEQFF.

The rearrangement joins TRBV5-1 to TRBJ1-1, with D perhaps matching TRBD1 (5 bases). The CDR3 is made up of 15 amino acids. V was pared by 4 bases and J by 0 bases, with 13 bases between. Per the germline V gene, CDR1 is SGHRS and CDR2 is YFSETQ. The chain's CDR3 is CASSNARGMNTEAFF. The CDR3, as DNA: TGCGCCAGCAGCAACGCCCGGGGGATGAACACTGAAGCTTTCTTT.

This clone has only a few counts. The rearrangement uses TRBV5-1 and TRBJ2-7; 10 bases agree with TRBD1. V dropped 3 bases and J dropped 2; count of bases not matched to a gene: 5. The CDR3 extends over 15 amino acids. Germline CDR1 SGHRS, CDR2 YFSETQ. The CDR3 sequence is CASSWDGTGAYEQYF. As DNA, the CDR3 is TGCGCCAGCAGCTGGGACGGGACAGGGGCCTACGAGCAGTACTTC.

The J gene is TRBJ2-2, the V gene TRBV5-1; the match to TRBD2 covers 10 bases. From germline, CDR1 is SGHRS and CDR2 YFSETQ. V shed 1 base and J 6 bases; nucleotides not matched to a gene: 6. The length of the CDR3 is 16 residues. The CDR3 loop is CASSLSASGSSGELFF. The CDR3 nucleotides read TGCGCCAGCAGCTTGTCGGCTAGCGGGAGTTCCGGGGAGCTGTTTTTT.

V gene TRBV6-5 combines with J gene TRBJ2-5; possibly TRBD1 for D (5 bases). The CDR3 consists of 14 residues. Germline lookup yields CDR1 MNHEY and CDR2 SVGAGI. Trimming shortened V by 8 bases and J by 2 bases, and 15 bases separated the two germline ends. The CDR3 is CASVLRTSQETQYF. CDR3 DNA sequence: TGTGCCAGCGTGTTACGGACAAGTCAAGAGACCCAGTACTTC.

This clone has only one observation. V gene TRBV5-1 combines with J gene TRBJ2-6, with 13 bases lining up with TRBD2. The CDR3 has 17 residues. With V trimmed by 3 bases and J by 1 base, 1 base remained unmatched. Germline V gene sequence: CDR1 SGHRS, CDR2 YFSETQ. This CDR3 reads CASSWTSGGSGANVLTF. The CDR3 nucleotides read TGCGCCAGCAGCTGGACTAGCGGGGGTTCTGGGGCCAACGTCCTGACTTTC.

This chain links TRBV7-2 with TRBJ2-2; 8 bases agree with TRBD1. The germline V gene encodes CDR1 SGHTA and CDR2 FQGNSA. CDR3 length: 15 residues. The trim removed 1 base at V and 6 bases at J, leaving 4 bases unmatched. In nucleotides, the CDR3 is TGTGCCAGCAGCTTAGGACAGGGGTATTCCGGGGAGCTGTTTTTT. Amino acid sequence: CASSLGQGYSGELFF. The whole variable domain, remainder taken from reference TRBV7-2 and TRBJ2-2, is GAGVSQSPSNKVTEKGKDVELRCDPISGHTALYWYRQSLGQGLEFLIYFQGNSAPDKSGLPSDRFSAERTGGSVSTLTIQRTQQEDSAVYLCASSLGQGYSGELFFGEGSRLTVL.

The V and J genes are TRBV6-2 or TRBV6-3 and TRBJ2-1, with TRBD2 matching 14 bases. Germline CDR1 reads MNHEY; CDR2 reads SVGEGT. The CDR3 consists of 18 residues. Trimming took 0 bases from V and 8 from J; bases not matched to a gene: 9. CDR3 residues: CASSYSEPGLAGVDEQFF. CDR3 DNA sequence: TGTGCCAGCAGTTACTCAGAACCGGGACTAGCGGGAGTGGATGAGCAGTTCTTC.

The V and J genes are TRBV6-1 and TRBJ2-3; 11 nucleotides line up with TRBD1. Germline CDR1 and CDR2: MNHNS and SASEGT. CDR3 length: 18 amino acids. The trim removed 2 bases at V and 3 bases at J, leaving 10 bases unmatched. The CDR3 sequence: CASSERRRTGGLTDTQYF. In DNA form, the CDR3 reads TGTGCCAGCAGTGAAAGGCGAAGGACAGGGGGCTTGACAGATACGCAGTATTTT.

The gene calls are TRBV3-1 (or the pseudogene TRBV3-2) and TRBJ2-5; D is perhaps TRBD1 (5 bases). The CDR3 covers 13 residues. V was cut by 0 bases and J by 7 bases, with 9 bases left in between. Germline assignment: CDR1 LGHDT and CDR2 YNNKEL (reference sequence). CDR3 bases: TGTGCCAGCAGCCAAGATCTTAGGGGGACCCAGTACTTC. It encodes CASSQDLRGTQYF.

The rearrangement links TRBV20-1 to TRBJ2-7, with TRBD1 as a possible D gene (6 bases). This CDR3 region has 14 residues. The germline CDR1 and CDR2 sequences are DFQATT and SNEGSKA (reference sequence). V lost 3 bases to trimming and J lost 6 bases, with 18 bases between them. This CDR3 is CSASRGHPISEQYF. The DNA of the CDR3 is TGCAGTGCTAGTCGGGGACACCCGATCTCCGAGCAGTACTTC.

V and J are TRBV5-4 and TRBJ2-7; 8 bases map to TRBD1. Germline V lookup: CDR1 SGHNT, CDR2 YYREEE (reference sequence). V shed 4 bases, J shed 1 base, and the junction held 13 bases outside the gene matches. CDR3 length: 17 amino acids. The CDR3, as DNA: TGTGCCAGCAGCCCCCGGACAGGGAAAATCGTGTCCTACGAGCAGTACTTC. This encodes CASSPRTGKIVSYEQYF.

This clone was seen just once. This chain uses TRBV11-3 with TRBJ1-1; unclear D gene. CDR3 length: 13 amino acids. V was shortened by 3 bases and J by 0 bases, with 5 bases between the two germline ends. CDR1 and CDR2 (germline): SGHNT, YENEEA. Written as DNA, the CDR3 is TGTGCCAGCAGCTTCGCGGTGAACACTGAAGCTTTCTTT. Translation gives CASSFAVNTEAFF.

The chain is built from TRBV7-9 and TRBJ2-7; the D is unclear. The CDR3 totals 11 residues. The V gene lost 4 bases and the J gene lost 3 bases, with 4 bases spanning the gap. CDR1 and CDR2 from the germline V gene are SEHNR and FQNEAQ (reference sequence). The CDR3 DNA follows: TGTGCCAGCAGCTCTATCTACGAGCAGTACTTC. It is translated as CASSSIYEQYF.

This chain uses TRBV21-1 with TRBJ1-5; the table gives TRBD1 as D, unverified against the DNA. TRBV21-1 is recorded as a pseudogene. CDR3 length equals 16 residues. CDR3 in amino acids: CASSYPRGCSNQPQHF. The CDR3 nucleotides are TGTGCCAGCAGCTATCCCAGGGGTTGTAGCAATCAGCCCCAGCATTTT.

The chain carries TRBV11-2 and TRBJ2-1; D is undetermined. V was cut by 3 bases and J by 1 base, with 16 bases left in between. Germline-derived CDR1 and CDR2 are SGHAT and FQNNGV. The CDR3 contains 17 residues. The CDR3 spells CASSFPLRARSYNEQFF. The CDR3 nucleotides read TGTGCCAGCAGCTTTCCTCTACGAGCTCGGTCCTACAATGAGCAGTTCTTC.